One and the same sample provided the 14 T cell receptor beta chains below, sequenced in a study of blood T cell repertoires in COVID-19. Here immunoSEQ multiplex PCR was the method, and the copy in TCRdb shows in-frame clones only, minus some. The table includes 25,000 to 35,000 clones, less than 85% detected once. The sequenced material came from peripheral blood. All receptors derive from a woman aged 80 or over with acute or convalescent COVID-19.

The rearrangement joins TRBV2 to TRBJ1-3, with TRBD1 matching over 11 bases. The CDR3 is 17 amino acids. The V gene's germline CDR1 is SNHLY and CDR2 FYNNEI. The V segment lost 5 bases and the J segment 7 bases; nucleotides outside the gene matches: 13. CDR3 bases: TGTGCCAGCAGTTGGACAGGGGGCCTATCTTTGGAGAACACCATATATTTT. It encodes CASSWTGGLSLENTIYF.

A few counts support this clone. The chain employs TRBV3-1 (or the pseudogene TRBV3-2) and TRBJ2-7; D is possibly TRBD2 (5 bases). This CDR3 region has 15 residues. CDR1 and CDR2 (germline): LGHDT, YNNKEL (reference sequence). V was pared by 4 bases and J by 0 bases, with 13 bases between. The CDR3 sequence is CASSRPGSNSYEQYF. In DNA form, the CDR3 reads TGTGCCAGCAGCCGCCCGGGGTCTAACTCCTACGAGCAGTACTTC.

This clone was picked up one time. This chain links TRBV3-1 (or the pseudogene TRBV3-2) with TRBJ1-1; D may be TRBD1 (5 bases). The CDR3 contains 15 residues. The germline CDR1 and CDR2 sequences are LGHDT and YNNKEL (reference sequence). V was cut by 2 bases and J by 0 bases, with 10 bases left in between. The CDR3 region is CASSQSGWVNTEAFF. As DNA, the CDR3 is TGTGCCAGCAGCCAATCAGGGTGGGTGAACACTGAAGCTTTCTTT.

This clone was counted once. The rearrangement uses TRBV30 and TRBJ2-5; D gene uncertain. V was trimmed by 3 bases and J by 0 bases, leaving 11 bases between them. Per the germline V gene, CDR1 is GTSNPN and CDR2 is SVGIG (reference sequence). The CDR3 is 14 residues long. This CDR3 reads CAWSQTRNQETQYF. CDR3 nucleotides: TGTGCCTGGAGCCAGACCAGGAACCAAGAGACCCAGTACTTC.

The V call is TRBV12-3 or TRBV12-4, the J call TRBJ1-5; no clear D. This CDR3 comprises 11 residues. Trimming cost V 5 bases and J 9 bases, with 8 bases left between them. This CDR3 reads CASSRTGPQHF. The CDR3 DNA is TGTGCCAGCAGTCGCACCGGGCCCCAGCATTTT.

This chain uses TRBV5-1 with TRBJ1-5; 7 bases fit TRBD1. The V gene's germline CDR1 is SGHRS and CDR2 YFSETQ. The ends lost 5 bases at V and 10 bases at J; junction bases unmatched: 15. The CDR3 spans 15 residues. CDR3 bases: TGCGCCAGCAGTTATGATGGACAGGTGGCCTTTCCCCAGCATTTT. Translation: CASSYDGQVAFPQHF.

The rearrangement joins TRBV2 to TRBJ2-7; weak D call: TRBD1 (5 bases). The length of the CDR3 is 15 residues. V was shortened by 5 bases and J by 1 base, with 15 bases between the two germline ends. CDR1 is SNHLY, CDR2 FYNNEI, per germline. CDR3 DNA: TGTGCCAGCAGTCCAGGGCGAGGTCTTTCCTACGAGCAGTACTTC. This translates into CASSPGRGLSYEQYF.

The chain employs TRBV30 and TRBJ2-7; a possible D gene is TRBD1 (6 bases). The V end lost 4 bases, the J end lost 5 bases, and 9 bases lay between the germline ends. The CDR3 extends over 11 amino acids. The germline CDR1 and CDR2 sequences are GTSNPN and SVGIG (reference sequence). The CDR3 sequence: CAWIDRNEQYF. DNA of the CDR3: TGTGCCTGGATAGACAGGAACGAGCAGTACTTC.

This chain connects TRBV16 to TRBJ2-7, with D possibly TRBD1 on 6 matching bases. V was pared by 4 bases and J by 3 bases, with 13 bases between. Germline CDR1 and CDR2: KGHSY and FQNENV. This CDR3 is built from 14 residues. The CDR3 DNA reads as TGTGCCAGCAGCCCTGTGAGACAGGACTACGAGCAGTACTTC. Encoded protein: CASSPVRQDYEQYF.

This clone was counted a single time. V gene TRBV20-1 combines with J gene TRBJ2-2; D may correspond to TRBD1 or TRBD2 (5 bases each). The CDR3 covers 14 residues. Deletions cut 3 bases from V and 0 bases from J, with 8 bases between. CDR1 and CDR2 from the germline V gene are DFQATT and SNEGSKA (reference sequence). CDR3 residues: CSASGGANTGELFF. The CDR3 bases are TGCAGTGCTAGTGGGGGAGCGAACACCGGGGAGCTGTTTTTT.

This chain joins TRBV5-5 and TRBJ2-1; 8 bases map to TRBD1. Losses at the gene ends were 4 bases for V and 3 bases for J; bases not matched to a gene: 6. The CDR3 covers 15 residues. Germline-derived CDR1 and CDR2 are SGHKS and YYEKEE (reference sequence). In DNA, the CDR3 is TGTGCCAGCAGCCCAACAGGGGGGAACTACAATGAGCAGTTCTTC. Translation gives CASSPTGGNYNEQFF.

The chain has TRBV12-3 or TRBV12-4 and TRBJ2-7; tentatively, D is TRBD1 (6 bases). There are 13 residues in the CDR3. Trimming removed 6 bases from V and 7 bases from J, with 16 bases in between. The DNA for the CDR3 is TGTGCCAGCAGCCCTTACAGGGTAGGGGAGCAGTACTTC. Protein product: CASSPYRVGEQYF.

As regards this clone: The same CDR3 also results from other DNA sequences found in this sample. The chain links TRBV11-2 to TRBJ2-1, with 8 nucleotides matching TRBD1. The CDR3 covers 14 residues. From germline, CDR1 is SGHAT and CDR2 FQNNGV. Trimming cost V 2 bases and J 5 bases; bases outside gene matches: 2. The CDR3 coding sequence is TGTGCCAGCAGCTTAAGACAGGGGAACAATGAGCAGTTCTTC. The encoded protein is CASSLRQGNNEQFF.

This clone has a single count. The rearrangement joins TRBV5-1 to TRBJ1-1; the D gene is possibly TRBD1 (5 bases). The ends were cut back, 0 bases at V and 3 bases at J, with 12 bases in the middle. Germline V gene data show CDR1 as SGHRS and CDR2 as YFSETQ. The CDR3 is 15 residues long. The CDR3 reads CASSLARGGYTEAFF. The DNA for the CDR3 is TGCGCCAGCAGCTTGGCCCGGGGGGGATACACTGAAGCTTTCTTT.